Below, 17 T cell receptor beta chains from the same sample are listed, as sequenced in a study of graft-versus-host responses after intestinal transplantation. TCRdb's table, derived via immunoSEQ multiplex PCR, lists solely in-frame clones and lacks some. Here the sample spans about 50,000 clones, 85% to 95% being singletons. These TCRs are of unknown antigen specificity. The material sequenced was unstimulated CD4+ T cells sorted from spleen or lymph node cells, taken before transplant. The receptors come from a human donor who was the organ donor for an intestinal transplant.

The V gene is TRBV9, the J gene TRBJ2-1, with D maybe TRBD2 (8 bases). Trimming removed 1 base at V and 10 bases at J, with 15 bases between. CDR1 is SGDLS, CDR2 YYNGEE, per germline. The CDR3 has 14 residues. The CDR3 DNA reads TGTGCCAGCAGCGTACCGGGAGGGGGCAGGGAGCAGTTCTTC. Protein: CASSVPGGGREQFF.

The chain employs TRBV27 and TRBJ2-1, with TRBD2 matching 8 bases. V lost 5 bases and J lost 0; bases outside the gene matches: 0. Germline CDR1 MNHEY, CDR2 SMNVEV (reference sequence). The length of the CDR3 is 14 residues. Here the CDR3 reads CASSGTSSYNEQFF. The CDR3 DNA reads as TGTGCCAGCAGTGGGACTAGCTCCTACAATGAGCAGTTCTTC.

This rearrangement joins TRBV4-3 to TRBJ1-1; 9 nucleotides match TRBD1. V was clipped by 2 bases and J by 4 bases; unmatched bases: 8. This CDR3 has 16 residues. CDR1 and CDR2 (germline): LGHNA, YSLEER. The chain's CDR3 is CASSQIYGQGTTEAFF. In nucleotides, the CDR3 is TGCGCCAGCAGCCAAATCTACGGACAGGGGACCACTGAAGCTTTCTTT.

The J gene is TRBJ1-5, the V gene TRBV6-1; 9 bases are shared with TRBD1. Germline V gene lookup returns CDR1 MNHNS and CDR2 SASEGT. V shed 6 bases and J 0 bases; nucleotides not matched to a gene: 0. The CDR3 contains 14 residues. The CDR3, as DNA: TGTGCCAGCAGGGACAGGGGTAGCAATCAGCCCCAGCATTTT. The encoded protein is CASRDRGSNQPQHF.

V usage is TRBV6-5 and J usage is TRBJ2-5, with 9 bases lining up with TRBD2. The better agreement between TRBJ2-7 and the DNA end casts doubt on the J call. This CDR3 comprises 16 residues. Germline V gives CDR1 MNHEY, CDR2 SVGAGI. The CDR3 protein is CASSYRFSGSENEQYF. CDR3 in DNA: TGTGCCAGCAGTTATCGCTTTAGCGGGAGTGAGAACGAGCAGTACTTC.

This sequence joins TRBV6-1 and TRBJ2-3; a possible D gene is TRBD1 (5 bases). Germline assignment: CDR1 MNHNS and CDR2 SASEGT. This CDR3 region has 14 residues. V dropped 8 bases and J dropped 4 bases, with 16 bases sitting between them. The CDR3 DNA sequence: TGTGCCAGCGGGCCAGGCACAGGCGCAGATACGCAGTATTTT. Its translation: CASGPGTGADTQYF.

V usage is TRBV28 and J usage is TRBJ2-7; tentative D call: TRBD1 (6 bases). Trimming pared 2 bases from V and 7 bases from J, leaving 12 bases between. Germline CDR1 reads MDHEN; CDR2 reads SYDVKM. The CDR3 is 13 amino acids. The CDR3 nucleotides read TGTGCCAGCAGTTTAGCAGGGGCGTTGGAGCAGTACTTC. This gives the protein CASSLAGALEQYF.

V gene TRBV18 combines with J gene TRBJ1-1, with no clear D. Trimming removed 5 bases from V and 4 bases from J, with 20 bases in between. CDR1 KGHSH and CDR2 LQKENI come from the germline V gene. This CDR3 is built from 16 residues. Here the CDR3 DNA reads TGTGCCAGCTCAACGACCGGGCCAAAATCGGGCACTGAAGCTTTCTTT. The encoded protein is CASSTTGPKSGTEAFF.

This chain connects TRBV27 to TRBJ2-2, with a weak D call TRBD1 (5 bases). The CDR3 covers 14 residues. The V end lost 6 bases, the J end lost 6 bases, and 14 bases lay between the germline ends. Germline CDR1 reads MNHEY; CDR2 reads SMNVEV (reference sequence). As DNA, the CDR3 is TGTGCCAGCAGGAGGCTAGTGGGGCCCGGGGAGCTGTTTTTT. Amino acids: CASRRLVGPGELFF.

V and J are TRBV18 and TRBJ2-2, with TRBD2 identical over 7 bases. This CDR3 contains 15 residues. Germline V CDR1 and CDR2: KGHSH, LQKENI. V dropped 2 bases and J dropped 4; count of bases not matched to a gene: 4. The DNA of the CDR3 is TGTGCCAGCTCACCAGGAATAGCGGGCACCGGGGAGCTGTTTTTT. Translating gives CASSPGIAGTGELFF.

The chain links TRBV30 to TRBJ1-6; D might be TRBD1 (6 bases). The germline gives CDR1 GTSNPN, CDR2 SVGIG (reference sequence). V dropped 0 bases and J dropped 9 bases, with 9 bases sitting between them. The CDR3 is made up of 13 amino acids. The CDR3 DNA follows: TGTGCCTGGAGTGTGGGCAGGGGTTCACCCCTCCACTTT. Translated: CAWSVGRGSPLHF.

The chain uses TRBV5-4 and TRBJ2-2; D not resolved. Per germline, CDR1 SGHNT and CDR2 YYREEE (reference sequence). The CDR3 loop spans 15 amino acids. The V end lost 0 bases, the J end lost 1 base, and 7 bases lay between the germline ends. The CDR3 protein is CASSLATGNTGELFF. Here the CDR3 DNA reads TGTGCCAGCAGCTTGGCTACCGGGAACACCGGGGAGCTGTTTTTT.

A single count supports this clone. CDR3 amino acids: CASSYSGTGTDTQYF. The DNA for the CDR3 is TGTGCCAGCAGCTATAGCGGGACAGGGACAGATACGCAGTATTTT. This chain uses TRBV11-3 with TRBJ2-3; a possible D gene is TRBD1 (9 bases). CDR3 length: 15 residues. Per germline, CDR1 SGHNT and CDR2 YENEEA. V was trimmed by 4 bases and J by 3 bases, leaving 14 bases between them.

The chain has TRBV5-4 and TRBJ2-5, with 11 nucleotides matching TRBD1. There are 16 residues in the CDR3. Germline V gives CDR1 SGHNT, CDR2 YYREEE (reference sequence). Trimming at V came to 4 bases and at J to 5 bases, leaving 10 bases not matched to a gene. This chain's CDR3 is CASSLWTGGWDETQYF. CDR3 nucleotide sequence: TGTGCCAGCAGCCTGTGGACAGGGGGCTGGGATGAGACCCAGTACTTC.

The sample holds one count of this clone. The CDR3 nucleotides are TGCGCCAGCAGCTTGGTGTCCGGGACTAGCGGGAGGGCTAGCACAGATACGCAGTATTTT. This gives the protein CASSLVSGTSGRASTDTQYF. The genes are TRBV5-1 and TRBJ2-3, with 16 bases matching TRBD2. The CDR3 loop spans 20 amino acids. V trimming: 0 bases; J trimming: 0 bases; junction bases outside the gene matches: 7. CDR1 is SGHRS and CDR2 is YFSETQ in the germline V gene.

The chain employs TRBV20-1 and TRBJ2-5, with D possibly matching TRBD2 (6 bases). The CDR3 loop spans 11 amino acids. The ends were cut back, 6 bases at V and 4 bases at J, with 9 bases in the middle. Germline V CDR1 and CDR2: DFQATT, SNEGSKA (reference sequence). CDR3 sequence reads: CSARDSETQYF. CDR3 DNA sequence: TGCAGTGCGCGGGACTCAGAGACCCAGTACTTC.

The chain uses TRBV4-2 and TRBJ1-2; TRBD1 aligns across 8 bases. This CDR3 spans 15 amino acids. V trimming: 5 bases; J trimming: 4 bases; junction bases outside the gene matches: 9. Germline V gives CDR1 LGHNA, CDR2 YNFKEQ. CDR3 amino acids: CASSYNRGYGYGYTF. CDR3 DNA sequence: TGTGCCAGCAGCTACAACAGGGGGTATGGCTATGGCTACACCTTC.